The 5 T cell receptor beta chains given below trace back to one sample, sequenced in a study of T-cell reconstitution after alpha-beta-depleted transplantation in children. Unique molecular identifiers tagged the TCRbeta library. TCRdb called the PCR reads again in MiXCR, with one record for every CDR3 protein. There are approximately 220,000 distinct CDR3 sequences in the sample; over 15% occur only once, and 40% to 50% lies in the top ten. The input for sequencing was PBMCs, mostly from graft donor cells, taken 360 days after TCRalphabeta/CD19-depleted stem cell transplant. Receptor source: a male patient under 10 years old who had a stem cell transplant for acute lymphoblastic leukemia, so the T cells may come from the graft donor.

This clonotype was observed a few times. The chain has TRBV4-3 and TRBJ2-7; 7 bases agree with TRBD1. V was pared by 4 bases and J by 6 bases, with 9 bases of the junction left unmatched. CDR1 LGHNA and CDR2 YSLEER come from the germline V gene. The CDR3 spans 14 residues. CDR3 sequence (DNA): TGCGCCAGCAGCCCACACATACAGGGGCGCGAGCAGTACTTC. Its translation is CASSPHIQGREQYF.

This clonotype was detected only a few times. The V and J genes are TRBV7-2 and TRBJ1-6; D gene uncertain. Trimming stripped 3 bases from V and 6 bases from J, with 15 bases between. This CDR3 spans 16 amino acids. Germline-derived CDR1 and CDR2 are SGHTA and FQGNSA. CDR3 DNA sequence: TGTGCCAGCAGCTTCCTACTTGGCTCTTCTAATTCACCCCTCCACTTT. It yields the protein CASSFLLGSSNSPLHF.

The chain links TRBV12-5 to TRBJ2-1; 9 bases fit TRBD2. V shed 1 base, J shed 10 bases, and the junction held 11 bases outside the gene matches. Germline values: CDR1 LGHNT, CDR2 FRNRAP. The CDR3 loop spans 16 amino acids. CDR3 amino acids: CASGLGRTSALTEQFF. The CDR3 DNA reads as TGTGCTAGTGGTTTGGGGCGGACTAGCGCCCTAACCGAGCAGTTCTTC.

The table lists this clonotype with a few counts. CDR3 sequence (DNA): TGTGCCAGCAGCTTTTATGGGACGGGAGAGAATGAGCAGTTCTTC. Translating it yields CASSFYGTGENEQFF. The chain carries TRBV7-2 and TRBJ2-1; TRBD2 might be the D (6 bases). Germline V lookup: CDR1 SGHTA, CDR2 FQGNSA. The V gene lost 3 bases and the J gene lost 7 bases, with 16 bases spanning the gap. The CDR3 is made up of 15 amino acids.

This clonotype has just a few counts. V gene TRBV30 combines with J gene TRBJ2-3, with D tentatively TRBD1 or TRBD2 (5 bases each). The CDR3 runs to 14 residues. V lost 4 bases, J lost 0 bases, and 11 bases lay in between. In germline, CDR1 is GTSNPN, CDR2 SVGIG (reference sequence). The CDR3 is CAWTQGPSTDTQYF. In DNA, the CDR3 is TGTGCCTGGACTCAGGGACCGAGCACAGATACGCAGTATTTT.